Listed below are T cell receptor beta chains from one sample, sequenced in a study of cytomegalovirus exposure and HLA in healthy donors. The table came from immunoSEQ multiplex PCR; TCRdb's copy has only in-frame clones and leaves some out. The table lists about 140,000 clones, approximately 80% of them singletons. The sample comprised PBMCs. These receptors were obtained from a woman aged 18-35 years in good health and CMV-seropositive. Both conserved end residues are part of each CDR3. A D gene is named only where the DNA matches it firmly. Where a row states a size, it is once, few, many or the class of an expanded clone; other rows omit it.

length	D	V	size	J	DNA	CDR3
15	NA	TRBV12-2	once	TRBJ1-5	TGTGCAAGTCGCCCCCGACAGGTGAAATCACAGCCCCAGCATTTT	CASRPRQVKSQPQHF
15	NA	TRBV11-2	NA	TRBJ2-1	TGTGCCAGCAGGCAGGGTCATAGCTCCTACAATGAGCAGTTCTTC	CASRQGHSSYNEQFF
17	TRBD2	TRBV7-7	NA	TRBJ2-2	TGTGCCAGCAGCTCAGGACTAGCCGGGGGTCGTCCCGGGGAGCTGTTTTTT	CASSSGLAGGRPGELFF
15	TRBD1	TRBV28	NA	TRBJ1-2	TGTGCCAGCAGTTCCCCGGGACAGGGGAACTATGGCTACACCTTC	CASSSPGQGNYGYTF
14	TRBD1	TRBV6-5	NA	TRBJ2-7	TGTGCCAGCAGTCCTGACAGGGGGGCCTACGAGCAGTACTTC	CASSPDRGAYEQYF
15	NA	TRBV27	NA	TRBJ2-7	TGTGCCAGCAGTTTCCTTATACAGGGGACTTACGAGCAGTACTTC	CASSFLIQGTYEQYF
14	TRBD2	TRBV6-1	NA	TRBJ2-7	TGTGCCAGCAGTGAAGGGGGGGACTACCCCGAGCAGTACTTC	CASSEGGDYPEQYF
15	NA	TRBV5-1	NA	TRBJ1-3	TGCGCCAGCAGCCCAATATCGGGCTCTGGAAACACCATATATTTT	CASSPISGSGNTIYF
18	NA	TRBV19	NA	TRBJ1-5	TGTGCCAGTAGTATAGCGCGGTTCCCTTATGGGAGCAATCAGCCCCAGCATTTT	CASSIARFPYGSNQPQHF
14	NA	TRBV4-1	NA	TRBJ2-7	TGCGCCAGCAGCCAAGACAGGGTCCTAGATGAGCAGTACTTC	CASSQDRVLDEQYF
13	NA	TRBV4-1	NA	TRBJ2-5	TGCGCCAGCAGCCAAGCCCACGAGGGGACCCAGTACTTC	CASSQAHEGTQYF